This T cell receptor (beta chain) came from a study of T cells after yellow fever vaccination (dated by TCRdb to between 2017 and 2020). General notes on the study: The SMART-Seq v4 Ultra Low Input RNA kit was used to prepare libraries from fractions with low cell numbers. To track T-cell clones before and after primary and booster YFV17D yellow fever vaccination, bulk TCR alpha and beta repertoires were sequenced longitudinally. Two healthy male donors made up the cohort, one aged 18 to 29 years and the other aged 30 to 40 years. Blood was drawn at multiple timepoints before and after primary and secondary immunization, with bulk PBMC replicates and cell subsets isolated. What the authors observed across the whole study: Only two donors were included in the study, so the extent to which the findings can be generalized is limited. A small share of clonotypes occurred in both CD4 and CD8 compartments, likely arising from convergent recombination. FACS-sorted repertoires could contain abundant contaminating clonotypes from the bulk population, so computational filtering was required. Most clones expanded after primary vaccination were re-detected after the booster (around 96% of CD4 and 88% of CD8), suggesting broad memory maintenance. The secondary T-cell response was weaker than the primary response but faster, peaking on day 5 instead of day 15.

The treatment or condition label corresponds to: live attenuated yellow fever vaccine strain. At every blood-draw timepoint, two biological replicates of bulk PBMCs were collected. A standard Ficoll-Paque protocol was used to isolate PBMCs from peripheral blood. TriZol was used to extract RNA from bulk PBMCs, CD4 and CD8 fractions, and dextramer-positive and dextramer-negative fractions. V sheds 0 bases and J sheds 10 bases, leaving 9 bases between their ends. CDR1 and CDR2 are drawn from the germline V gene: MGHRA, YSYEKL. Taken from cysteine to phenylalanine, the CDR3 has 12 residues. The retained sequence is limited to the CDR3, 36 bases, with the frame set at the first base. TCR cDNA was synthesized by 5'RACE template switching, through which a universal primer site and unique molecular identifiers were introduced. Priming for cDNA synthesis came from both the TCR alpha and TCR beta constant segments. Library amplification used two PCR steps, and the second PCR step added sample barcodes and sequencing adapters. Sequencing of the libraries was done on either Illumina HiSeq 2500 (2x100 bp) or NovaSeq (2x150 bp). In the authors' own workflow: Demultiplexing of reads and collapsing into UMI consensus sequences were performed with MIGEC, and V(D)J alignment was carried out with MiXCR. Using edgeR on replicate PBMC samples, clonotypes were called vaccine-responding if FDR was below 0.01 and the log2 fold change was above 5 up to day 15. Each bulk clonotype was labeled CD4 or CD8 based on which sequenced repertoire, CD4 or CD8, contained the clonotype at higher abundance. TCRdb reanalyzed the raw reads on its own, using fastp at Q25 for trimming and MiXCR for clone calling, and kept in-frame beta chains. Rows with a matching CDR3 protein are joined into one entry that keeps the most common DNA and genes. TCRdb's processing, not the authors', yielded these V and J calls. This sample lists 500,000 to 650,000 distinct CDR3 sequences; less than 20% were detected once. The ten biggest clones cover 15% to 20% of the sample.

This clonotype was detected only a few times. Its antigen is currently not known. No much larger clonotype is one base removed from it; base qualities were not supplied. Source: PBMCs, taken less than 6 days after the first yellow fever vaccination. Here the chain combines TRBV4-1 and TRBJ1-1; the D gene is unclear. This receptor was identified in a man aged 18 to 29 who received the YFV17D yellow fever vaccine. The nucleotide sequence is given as TGCGCCAGCAGCCAAGAACCGGAAACAGCTTTCTTT. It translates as CASSQEPETAFF.